This T cell receptor beta chain was sequenced in a study of T-cell reconstitution after alpha-beta-depleted transplantation in children. The CDR3 extends over 14 amino acids. The germline gives CDR1 SGHRS, CDR2 YFSETQ. Trimming at V came to 5 bases and at J to 12 bases, leaving 12 bases not matched to a gene. The authors prepared the TCRbeta library with unique molecular identifiers. TCRdb fed the PCR reads into MiXCR, producing one record per CDR3 protein. Of roughly 500,000 distinct CDR3 sequences listed, around a third are singletons. Sample: PBMCs from the stem cell graft donor, taken from the stem cell graft. The receptor was derived from a human donor who donated a stem cell graft to a child with aplastic anemia. The chain employs TRBV5-1 and TRBJ2-1; 9 bases match TRBD1. The CDR3 bases are TGCGCCAGCAGGGAGGGGACAGGGACCGGCGGGCAGTTCTTC. Translating gives CASREGTGTGGQFF.